This TCR beta chain was retrieved from a study of shared clonotypes between healthy human individuals. Study information: There were three CD4 naive, three CD4 memory, two CD8 naive and one CD8 memory plates per donor.

Notes on the study in general: Around 5% of naive CD4 clonotypes were common to several donors. Across subsets, estimated richness was generally greater for naive than for memory populations.

This clone appeared a single time. Its target is not known. Naive CD8 populations comprised CD45RO-negative cells positively selected for CCR7, excluding terminally differentiated effector memory CD45RA+ cells. The donors were adults (healthy and HIV-negative) with no recent acute infections or vaccinations. Clones were read by immunoSEQ multiplex PCR, and TCRdb kept only the in-frame ones, dropping some. The sample consists of around 620,000 clones, roughly 95% of them appearing once. This sequence originates from a woman aged 25 to 39 in good health. Material: naive CD8+ T cells sorted from blood.

The CDR3 DNA follows: TGTGCCAGCAGCGTAGGGGGACAGGGCCTCCGGGAGCCCCAGCATTTT. Residues: CASSVGGQGLREPQHF. The chain is built from TRBV9 and TRBJ1-5, with 9 positions matching TRBD1. Germline CDR1 reads SGDLS; CDR2 reads YYNGEE. The CDR3 loop spans 16 amino acids. J gave up 8 bases and V 0 bases, and 9 bases lay outside the gene matches. The complete variable domain, with remaining parts taken from reference TRBV9 and TRBJ1-5, reads DSGVTQTPKHLITATGQRVTLRCSPRSGDLSVYWYQQSLDQGLQFLIQYYNGEERAKGNILERFSAQQFPDLHSELNLSSLELGDSALYFCASSVGGQGLREPQHFGDGTRLSIL.